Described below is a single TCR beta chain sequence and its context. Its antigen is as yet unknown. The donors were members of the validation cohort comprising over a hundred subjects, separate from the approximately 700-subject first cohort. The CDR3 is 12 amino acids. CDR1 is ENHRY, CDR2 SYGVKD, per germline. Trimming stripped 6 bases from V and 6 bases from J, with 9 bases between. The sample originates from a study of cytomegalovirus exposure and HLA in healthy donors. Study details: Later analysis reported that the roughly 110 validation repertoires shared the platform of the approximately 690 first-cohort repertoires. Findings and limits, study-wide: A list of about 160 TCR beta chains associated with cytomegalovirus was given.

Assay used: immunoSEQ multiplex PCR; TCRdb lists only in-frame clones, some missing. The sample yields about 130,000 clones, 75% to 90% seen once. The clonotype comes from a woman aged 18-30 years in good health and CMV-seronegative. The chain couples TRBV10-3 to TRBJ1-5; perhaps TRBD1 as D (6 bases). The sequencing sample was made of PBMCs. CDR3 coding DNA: TGTGCCATCAGCGAACAGGGTCAGCCCCAGCATTTT. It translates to CAISEQGQPQHF.